One sample yielded the 17 T cell receptor beta chains listed below, sequenced in a study of T cells in localized non-small cell lung cancer. Some clones are missing from TCRdb's copy, which holds only in-frame ones; the method was immunoSEQ multiplex PCR. The table has fewer than 20,000 clones, 70% to 90% seen once. The sample was peripheral blood, taken before any cancer treatment. These receptors were taken from a male donor older than 55 with stage I lung adenocarcinoma.

This chain uses TRBV5-1 with TRBJ2-7, with 8 bases identical to TRBD1. The germline V gene encodes CDR1 SGHRS and CDR2 YFSETQ. J lost 2 bases, V lost 0 bases, and 7 bases had no gene match. The CDR3 length is 16 residues. Here the CDR3 DNA reads TGCGCCAGCAGCTTGGGACAGGGGAGTGAAACCTACGAGCAGTACTTC. This translates into CASSLGQGSETYEQYF.

The chain employs TRBV27 and TRBJ2-5; D may be TRBD1 (5 bases). CDR1 and CDR2 (germline): MNHEY, SMNVEV (reference sequence). The ends were cut back, 5 bases at V and 4 bases at J, with 14 bases in the middle. This CDR3 is built from 14 residues. CDR3 sequence reads: CASSDGSRGETQYF. The CDR3 coding sequence is TGTGCCAGCAGTGACGGTTCTAGGGGAGAGACCCAGTACTTC.

This clone is a singleton in its sample. The J gene is TRBJ1-3, the V gene TRBV6-4; D is unresolved. This CDR3 spans 16 amino acids. Germline lookup yields CDR1 MRHNA and CDR2 SNTAGT. V shed 5 bases and J shed 0 bases, with 14 bases lying between them. The CDR3, as DNA: TGTGCCAGCAGTCGTAAGGGTAGGTTCTCTGGAAACACCATATATTTT. Its protein product is CASSRKGRFSGNTIYF.

In regard to this clone: Because it lacks the conserved phenylalanine or tryptophan at the end, this CDR3 is likely a read error. The rearrangement joins TRBV18 to TRBJ1-6; unclear D gene. Germline V gene data show CDR1 as KGHSH and CDR2 as LQKENI. Trimming removed 1 base at V and 3 bases at J, with 1 base between. The CDR3 sequence is 13 residues long. The CDR3 reads CASSPHYNSPLHL. The CDR3 DNA follows: TGTGCCAGCTCACCACACTATAATTCACCCCTCCACCTT.

The rearrangement joins TRBV5-5 to TRBJ1-5; D gene uncertain. The V end was cut by 1 base, the J end by 7 bases, with 3 bases between. Per germline, CDR1 SGHKS and CDR2 YYEKEE (reference sequence). This CDR3 has 11 residues. The CDR3 DNA sequence: TGTGCCAGCAGCTTGCCACAGCCCCAGCATTTT. Translated: CASSLPQPQHF.

This clone showed up just once. The J gene is TRBJ1-6, the V gene TRBV9, with 9 bases that match TRBD1. This CDR3 has 15 amino acids. Germline loops: CDR1 SGDLS, CDR2 YYNGEE. V shed 4 bases, J shed 7 bases, and the junction held 6 bases outside the gene matches. DNA for the CDR3: TGTGCCAGCAGCCTTCGGACAGGGGAGAATTCACCCCTCCACTTT. It is translated as CASSLRTGENSPLHF.

This chain uses TRBV28 with TRBJ2-7; D is possibly TRBD1 (6 bases). CDR3 length: 14 residues. Germline CDR1 is MDHEN and CDR2 is SYDVKM. V was clipped by 5 bases and J by 2 bases, with 13 bases between them. The CDR3 here is CASSAPRGTYEQYF. The CDR3 nucleotides are TGTGCCAGCAGTGCCCCCAGGGGTACCTACGAGCAGTACTTC. The whole variable domain, remainder taken from reference TRBV28 and TRBJ2-7, is DVKVTQSSRYLVKRTGEKVFLECVQDMDHENMFWYRQDPGLGLRLIYFSYDVKMKEKGDIPEGYSVSREKKERFSLILESASTNQTSMYLCASSAPRGTYEQYFGPGTRLTVT.

This rearrangement joins TRBV18 to TRBJ2-1, with D hard to call. CDR3 length: 15 residues. Germline lookup yields CDR1 KGHSH and CDR2 LQKENI. V lost 1 base and J lost 6, with 13 bases in between. The CDR3 loop reads CASSPLGSGGNEQFF. As DNA, the CDR3 is TGTGCCAGCTCACCACTCGGGTCGGGTGGCAATGAGCAGTTCTTC.

This clone was counted only a few times. This chain connects TRBV4-3 to TRBJ1-1; D perhaps matches TRBD1 (6 bases). CDR1 is LGHNA and CDR2 is YSLEER in the germline V gene. This CDR3 has 15 amino acids. The ends were cut back, 0 bases at V and 3 bases at J, with 11 bases in the middle. The CDR3 region is CASSQDRTVYTEAFF. For the CDR3, the DNA is TGCGCCAGCAGCCAAGATAGGACAGTTTACACTGAAGCTTTCTTT.

DNA for the CDR3: TGTGCCAGCAGCCGGACTAGCGGGAGGCGGTACGAGCAGTACTTC. Translated: CASSRTSGRRYEQYF. V gene TRBV14 combines with J gene TRBJ2-7; 14 positions agree with TRBD2. This CDR3 contains 15 residues. Germline V gene lookup returns CDR1 SGHDN and CDR2 FVKESK. V gave up 4 bases and J gave up 4 bases; unmatched junction bases: 3.

The rearrangement uses TRBV5-1 and TRBJ1-1; D remains ambiguous. CDR1 SGHRS and CDR2 YFSETQ come from the germline V gene. This CDR3 has 13 residues. Deletions cut 6 bases from V and 1 base from J, with 10 bases between. In nucleotides, the CDR3 is TGCGCCAGCAAGCAGGACCCGAACACTGAAGCTTTCTTT. It translates to CASKQDPNTEAFF.

The V gene is TRBV19, the J gene TRBJ2-7, with 10 bases matching TRBD2. CDR1 is LNHDA, CDR2 SQIVND, per germline (reference sequence). The CDR3 covers 16 residues. Germline trimming cut 6 bases from V and 3 bases from J; bases unmatched to any gene: 11. CDR3 sequence (DNA): TGTGCCAGTAGCCCAGCGTCTAGCGGGAGAGGCTACGAGCAGTACTTC. It specifies CASSPASSGRGYEQYF.

CDR3 bases: TGTGCCAGCAGCCCGACGGGGGGCCCAGGACGGGGGCAGTTCTTC. Translation: CASSPTGGPGRGQFF. This chain joins TRBV7-2 and TRBJ2-1; D is perhaps TRBD2 (7 bases). Germline-derived CDR1 and CDR2 are SGHTA and FQGNSA. This CDR3 comprises 15 residues. Trimming removed 5 bases at V and 12 bases at J, with 23 bases between.

The chain couples TRBV6-6 to TRBJ1-4, with D possibly matching TRBD1 (5 bases). Trimming took off 8 bases at V and 6 bases at J, with 10 bases between the two ends. CDR1 and CDR2 from the germline V gene are MNHNY and SVGAGI (reference sequence). The CDR3 runs to 12 residues. CDR3 DNA: TGTGCCAGCTCAGGGCCCGATGAAAAACTGTTTTTT. It codes for CASSGPDEKLFF.

The chain recombines TRBV7-2 with TRBJ1-2; no reliable D call. CDR3 length: 12 residues. Germline loops: CDR1 SGHTA, CDR2 FQGNSA. Deletions cut 4 bases from V and 12 bases from J, with 15 bases between. CDR3: CASSWEGTAHTF. The CDR3 coding sequence is TGTGCCAGCAGCTGGGAGGGAACGGCGCACACCTTC.

The genes are TRBV15 and TRBJ2-1; tentatively, D is TRBD2 (6 bases). This CDR3 contains 15 residues. With 2 bases removed from V and 8 bases from J, the gap between germline ends came to 16 bases. Germline V CDR1 and CDR2: LNHNV, YYDKDF (reference sequence). The CDR3 sequence: CATSRQLSGGDEQFF. DNA for the CDR3: TGTGCCACCAGCAGACAACTATCCGGGGGTGATGAGCAGTTCTTC.

CDR3 nucleotides: TGCAGCGTTGAACAGGAGGTCTCTGGGGCCAACGTCCTGACTTTC. This codes for CSVEQEVSGANVLTF. The chain is built from TRBV29-1 and TRBJ2-6, with D possibly matching TRBD2 (5 bases). CDR3 size: 15 residues. Germline CDR1 SQVTM, CDR2 ANQGSEA. Trimming shortened V by 2 bases and J by 0 bases, and 8 bases separated the two germline ends.